The rows below give T cell receptor beta chains drawn from one sample of a study of cytomegalovirus exposure and HLA in healthy donors. The assay was immunoSEQ multiplex PCR, and TCRdb's table has in-frame clones only and misses some. The sample holds about 25,000 clones. Material for sequencing was PBMCs. All receptors derive from a male donor in good health and CMV-seropositive. Each CDR3 is given with its conserved first and last residue. D genes are given only for firm matches. The size of a clone is reported for some rows only, either as once, few or many, or as a class for expanded clones.

NA	TRBV19	TRBJ2-1	TRBD2	TGTGCCAGTACCCTAATAGCGGGCGGGTACAATGAGCAGTTCTTC	CASTLIAGGYNEQFF
NA	TRBV6-1	TRBJ1-1	NA	TGTGCCAGCACCGAGGTAGGGGGGGCGGCTGAAGCTTTCTTT	CASTEVGGAAEAFF
medium-sized	TRBV28	TRBJ2-2	NA	TGTGCCAGCAGGGGGACATACGCGAACACCGGGGAGCTGTTTTTT	CASRGTYANTGELFF
NA	TRBV2	TRBJ1-6	NA	TGTGCCAGCAGTCAAACAGACCTCTATAATTCACCCCTCCACTTT	CASSQTDLYNSPLHF
NA	TRBV15	TRBJ1-5	NA	TGTGCCACCAGCAGAGATAACAGGGCCAATCAGCCCCAGCATTTT	CATSRDNRANQPQHF
NA	TRBV4-2	TRBJ2-1	NA	TGTGCCAGCAGCCAAGCAGCAGCGCAAGACTACAATGAGCAGTTCTTC	CASSQAAAQDYNEQFF
NA	TRBV7-9	TRBJ2-6	NA	TGTGCCAGCAGCAGCAACAGGGGAGGAGACTCTGGGGCCAACGTCCTGACTTTC	CASSSNRGGDSGANVLTF
NA	TRBV7-9	TRBJ2-1	NA	TGTGCCAGCAGCGCGACCCCGGGAGTGGGGTCCTACAATGAGCAGTTCTTC	CASSATPGVGSYNEQFF
NA	TRBV28	TRBJ1-1	NA	TGTGCCAGCAGTTCCCCGGCAGGATTGAACACTGAAGCTTTCTTT	CASSSPAGLNTEAFF
NA	TRBV10-3	TRBJ1-2	TRBD1	TGTGCCATCAGTGAGGACAGGGTAGTTGGCTACACCTTC	CAISEDRVVGYTF
NA	TRBV29-1	TRBJ2-1	NA	TGCAGCGTTGAAGATTGGCAGGGGTGGGATGAGCAGTTCTTC	CSVEDWQGWDEQFF
NA	TRBV7-2	TRBJ1-1	NA	TGTGCCAGCAGTTACGCAGGGTGGGCGAGGGAAGCTTTCTTT	CASSYAGWAREAFF
NA	TRBV11-2	TRBJ1-1	NA	TGTGCCAGCAGCGTTCAATGGAACACTGAAGCTTTCTTT	CASSVQWNTEAFF
NA	TRBV5-8	TRBJ2-3	NA	TGTGCCAGCAGCCCTTTATACAGGGACACAGATACGCAGTATTTT	CASSPLYRDTDTQYF
NA	TRBV6-5	TRBJ2-3	NA	TGTGCCAGCAGTTATTCGGGAGGCACAGATACGCAGTATTTT	CASSYSGGTDTQYF
NA	TRBV18	TRBJ2-2	TRBD1	TGTGCCAGCGCACGTCGTGAGGGGGCAAACACCGGGGAGCTGTTTTTT	CASARREGANTGELFF
NA	TRBV9	TRBJ1-4	NA	TGTGCCAGCAGCGTCTGGGGAGGGAATGAAAAACTGTTTTTT	CASSVWGGNEKLFF
NA	TRBV2	TRBJ1-5	NA	TGTGCCAGCAGGTTCAGGGGAATGGATCAGCCCCAGCATTTT	CASRFRGMDQPQHF
NA	TRBV27	TRBJ1-1	NA	TGTGCCAGCAGTCCAAAATATGACACCCCCGCAGCTTTCTTT	CASSPKYDTPAAFF
NA	TRBV5-1	TRBJ2-3	TRBD1	TGCGCCAGCTACGGACAGGGGGGAGATACGCAGTATTTT	CASYGQGGDTQYF
NA	TRBV19	TRBJ1-5	NA	TGTGCCAGTAAGCACAGCAACAATCAGCCCCAGCATTTT	CASKHSNNQPQHF
NA	TRBV6-6	TRBJ1-2	NA	TGTGCCACCGCATCCGGAGCTAGCCCTGGCTACACCTTC	CATASGASPGYTF
NA	TRBV4-3	TRBJ1-1	TRBD1	TGCGCCAGCAGCCAAGAAAGATCAAGGACAGGGGCCCCGAACACTGAAGCTTTCTTT	CASSQERSRTGAPNTEAFF
NA	TRBV10-3	TRBJ2-3	TRBD2	TGTGCCATCAGCGTTACAAGACTAGCGGGACCCACAGATACGCAGTATTTT	CAISVTRLAGPTDTQYF
NA	TRBV7-2	TRBJ2-7	NA	TGTGCCAGCAGCTTAGGGCTCGAGCAGTACTTC	CASSLGLEQYF
NA	TRBV28	TRBJ2-5	NA	TGTGCCAGCAGTCCACCGGGATCCCAAGAGACCCAGTACTTC	CASSPPGSQETQYF
NA	TRBV4-3	TRBJ2-2	NA	TGCGCCAGCAGCCAAGTTGGGCTCGCCGGGGAGCTGTTTTTT	CASSQVGLAGELFF
NA	TRBV29-1	TRBJ2-1	TRBD2	TGCAGCGTTGAAGCCCTAGCGGGAGTTCAGTTCTTC	CSVEALAGVQFF